These 27 T cell receptor beta chains were all obtained from the same sample, sequenced in a study of T-cell reconstitution after alpha-beta-depleted transplantation in children. TCRbeta library preparation incorporated unique molecular identifiers. Each CDR3 protein gets one entry after TCRdb re-called the PCR reads with MiXCR. The sample shows approximately 590,000 distinct CDR3 sequences, more than 9% of them seen only once. The sample consisted of PBMCs from the stem cell graft donor, taken from the stem cell graft. All receptors derive from a human donor who donated a stem cell graft to a child with acute myeloid leukemia.

The chain combines TRBV30 with TRBJ2-1; 13 bases map to TRBD2. The CDR3 consists of 17 residues. The V gene end was trimmed by 1 base and the J gene end by 0 bases; junction bases not matched to a gene: 3. Germline V gene sequence: CDR1 GTSNPN, CDR2 SVGIG (reference sequence). CDR3 residues: CAWSGTSGRGSYNEQFF. Here the CDR3 DNA reads TGTGCCTGGAGTGGCACTAGCGGGAGGGGCTCCTACAATGAGCAGTTCTTC.

This clonotype occurred many times. The rearrangement links TRBV29-1 to TRBJ1-1, with D possibly matching TRBD1 (6 bases). The CDR3 extends over 13 amino acids. V shed 7 bases and J shed 2 bases, with 14 bases lying between them. Germline CDR1 SQVTM, CDR2 ANQGSEA. The CDR3 DNA follows: TGCAGCGGCACACAGGGAGCTAACACTGAAGCTTTCTTT. It codes for CSGTQGANTEAFF.

This clonotype was counted only a few times. CDR3 residues: CSASRASGSGELFF. The CDR3 DNA sequence: TGCAGTGCTAGTAGGGCTAGCGGGTCCGGGGAGCTGTTTTTT. The rearrangement uses TRBV20-1 and TRBJ2-2, with 8 bases aligning to TRBD2. The V gene's germline CDR1 is DFQATT and CDR2 SNEGSKA (reference sequence). This CDR3 has 14 amino acids. V was pared by 3 bases and J by 6 bases, with 6 bases of the junction left unmatched.

This clonotype was counted at least ten times. The chain is built from TRBV2 and TRBJ2-1; 13 bases line up with TRBD2. V dropped 2 bases and J dropped 9; count of bases not matched to a gene: 1. Germline V lookup: CDR1 SNHLY, CDR2 FYNNEI. This CDR3 is 14 amino acids long. The CDR3, as DNA: TGTGCCAGCAGTGAAACTAGCGGGAGGGGTGAGCAGTTCTTC. Its protein is CASSETSGRGEQFF.

This clonotype was detected many times. This chain links TRBV20-1 with TRBJ2-7; TRBD1 matches 10 bases. The V gene's germline CDR1 is DFQATT and CDR2 SNEGSKA (reference sequence). J lost 9 bases, V lost 6 bases, and 14 bases had no gene match. The CDR3 spans 14 residues. This CDR3 reads CSASTVTGGEGQYF. The CDR3 coding sequence is TGCAGTGCCTCAACCGTGACAGGGGGCGAAGGGCAGTACTTC.

In its sample, this clonotype was seen many times. This sequence joins TRBV20-1 and TRBJ2-1; 10 bases map to TRBD2. The V gene's germline CDR1 is DFQATT and CDR2 SNEGSKA (reference sequence). The CDR3 is 16 amino acids. CDR3 nucleotides: TGCCGGGCCAGCCAGCGGGAGGGAGGGAGTAACAATGAGCAGTTCTTC. This gives the protein CRASQREGGSNNEQFF.

This clonotype was detected a few times. The chain couples TRBV28 to TRBJ2-5; TRBD1 aligns across 8 bases. This CDR3 region has 16 residues. V was clipped by 7 bases and J by 2 bases; unmatched bases: 12. Per the germline V gene, CDR1 is MDHEN and CDR2 is SYDVKM. Here the CDR3 DNA reads TGTGCCAGCACCAATCCAGGACAGGGAATGCAAGAGACCCAGTACTTC. Protein product: CASTNPGQGMQETQYF.

This clonotype was seen ten or more times. The rearrangement uses TRBV28 and TRBJ2-3; D is perhaps TRBD2 (5 bases). V was cut by 3 bases and J by 1 base, with 23 bases left in between. From germline, CDR1 is MDHEN and CDR2 SYDVKM. CDR3 length: 19 residues. In DNA form, the CDR3 reads TGTGCCAGCAGTTTGGGGATAGACGGTATCACGAGGGGCACAGATACGCAGTATTTT. It is translated as CASSLGIDGITRGTDTQYF.

The sample holds many counts of this clonotype. The chain joins TRBV4-3 to TRBJ2-2; 10 bases line up with TRBD2. CDR1 is LGHNA and CDR2 is YSLEER in the germline V gene. The CDR3 contains 17 residues. The V gene end was trimmed by 0 bases and the J gene end by 4 bases; junction bases not matched to a gene: 5. CDR3 sequence: CASSQDSGTSVTGELFF. Here the CDR3 DNA reads TGCGCCAGCAGCCAAGATTCGGGGACTAGCGTCACCGGGGAGCTGTTTTTT.

This clonotype occurred many times. The J gene is TRBJ2-7, the V gene TRBV28; 10 bases are shared with TRBD2. CDR3 length equals 15 residues. Trimming at V came to 5 bases and at J to 4 bases, leaving 8 bases not matched to a gene. In germline, CDR1 is MDHEN, CDR2 SYDVKM. The CDR3 DNA follows: TGTGCCAGCAGTAGCTCTAGCGGGAGAGAATACGAGCAGTACTTC. Translated: CASSSSSGREYEQYF.

In its sample, this clonotype was seen once. The V gene is TRBV6-1, the J gene TRBJ1-3; no firm D call. Germline V gene lookup returns CDR1 MNHNS and CDR2 SASEGT. The CDR3 has 16 residues. Trimming pared 4 bases from V and 0 bases from J, leaving 13 bases between. The CDR3: CASSVGSQSSGNTIYF. In nucleotides, the CDR3 is TGTGCCAGCAGTGTAGGTAGCCAGAGCTCTGGAAACACCATATATTTT.

The chain carries TRBV6-1 and TRBJ1-1; possible D gene TRBD1, 6 bases. Germline CDR1 reads MNHNS; CDR2 reads SASEGT. Between the trimmed V and J ends, which lost 1 base and 5 bases, there was a span of 14 bases. The CDR3 sequence is 15 residues long. CDR3 in amino acids: CASSEVGRGNTEAFF. The CDR3 DNA reads as TGTGCCAGCAGTGAAGTGGGCAGGGGAAATACTGAAGCTTTCTTT.

This clonotype has only one observation. The CDR3 region is CSGGHIAREQYF. CDR3 coding DNA: TGCAGCGGGGGTCACATAGCACGCGAGCAGTACTTC. This sequence joins TRBV29-1 and TRBJ2-7, with D uncertain. V was clipped by 7 bases and J by 6 bases, with 16 bases between them. The CDR3 is 12 residues long. CDR1 SQVTM and CDR2 ANQGSEA come from the germline V gene.

This clonotype was seen many times. The chain joins TRBV12-3 or TRBV12-4 to TRBJ1-2; a possible D gene is TRBD1 (6 bases). The length of the CDR3 is 13 residues. Trimming stripped 6 bases from V and 4 bases from J, with 12 bases between. The CDR3 coding sequence is TGTGCCAGCAGCCCAGGGGAAGGCTATGGCTACACCTTC. This sequence encodes CASSPGEGYGYTF.

This clonotype was detected many times. The chain links TRBV7-2 to TRBJ2-3, with a possible D match to TRBD1 (5 bases). The CDR3 runs to 14 residues. Trimming stripped 1 base from V and 4 bases from J, with 9 bases between. Germline CDR1 SGHTA, CDR2 FQGNSA. The chain's CDR3 is CASSLGAGSDTQYF. DNA for the CDR3: TGTGCCAGCAGCTTAGGGGCAGGGTCAGATACGCAGTATTTT.

This clonotype was recorded a few times. The chain uses TRBV14 and TRBJ2-7; D is unclear. The CDR3 loop spans 12 amino acids. V was clipped by 4 bases and J by 6 bases, with 10 bases between them. Per the germline V gene, CDR1 is SGHDN and CDR2 is FVKESK. The CDR3 is CASSPTNGEQYF. DNA for the CDR3: TGTGCCAGCAGCCCGACGAACGGCGAGCAGTACTTC. Looking up the rest from reference TRBV14 and TRBJ2-7 gives the full variable domain: EAGVTQFPSHSVIEKGQTVTLRCDPISGHDNLYWYRRVMGKEIKFLLHFVKESKQDESGMPNNRFLAERTGGTYSTLKVQPAELEDSGVYFCASSPTNGEQYFGPGTRLTVT.

This clonotype showed up just a few times. The genes are TRBV21-1 and TRBJ2-1; TRBD1 reflects the table's D call only, with no check against the DNA. TRBV21-1 is designated a pseudogene. CDR3 size: 12 residues. DNA of the CDR3: TGTGCGCCCGGGGCGGTCCGGGATGAGCAGTTCTTC. This translates into CAPGAVRDEQFF.

The rearrangement links TRBV30 to TRBJ2-3, with 8 bases that match TRBD2. V gave up 5 bases and J gave up 0 bases; unmatched junction bases: 10. Germline V lookup: CDR1 GTSNPN, CDR2 SVGIG (reference sequence). This CDR3 contains 16 residues. The CDR3 sequence is CAWGRLATGSTDTQYF. The CDR3 DNA reads TGTGCCTGGGGCAGACTAGCGACCGGTAGCACAGATACGCAGTATTTT.

This clonotype appeared many times. The rearrangement joins TRBV25-1 to TRBJ2-7; D gene unclear. This CDR3 comprises 13 residues. Germline V gene data show CDR1 as MGHDK and CDR2 as SYGVNS. Trimming took 1 base from V and 4 from J, leaving 8 bases between them. DNA of the CDR3: TGTGCCAGCAGTGAATTTTCGAGATACGAGCAGTACTTC. Protein sequence: CASSEFSRYEQYF.

CDR3 amino acids: CSVRLVASEQFF. The CDR3 DNA sequence: TGCAGCGTTCGACTAGTCGCCAGTGAGCAGTTCTTC. The chain couples TRBV29-1 to TRBJ2-1, with D perhaps matching TRBD2 (6 bases). Germline lookup yields CDR1 SQVTM and CDR2 ANQGSEA. CDR3 length: 12 residues. V lost 5 bases to trimming and J lost 9 bases, with 14 bases between them.

This clonotype came up a few times. This chain links TRBV28 with TRBJ2-3; D is unresolved. V was trimmed by 2 bases and J by 6 bases, leaving 15 bases between them. The CDR3 runs 15 residues. Germline assignment: CDR1 MDHEN and CDR2 SYDVKM. CDR3 DNA sequence: TGTGCCAGCAGTTTAATGGACCTAATCGGGGATACGCAGTATTTT. Encoded protein: CASSLMDLIGDTQYF.

The V and J genes are TRBV11-2 and TRBJ2-2; no reliable D call. Germline V gene sequence: CDR1 SGHAT, CDR2 FQNNGV. This CDR3 has 16 amino acids. V was shortened by 5 bases and J by 5 bases, with 18 bases between the two germline ends. The CDR3 sequence is CASSLLRSLNTGELFF. CDR3 bases: TGTGCCAGCAGCCTCCTCAGGAGTCTCAATACCGGGGAGCTGTTTTTT.

In its sample, this clonotype was seen a few times. The chain carries TRBV5-1 and TRBJ2-3; D gene ambiguous. Germline V gene data show CDR1 as SGHRS and CDR2 as YFSETQ. This CDR3 region has 16 residues. Trimming removed 0 bases from V and 9 bases from J, with 20 bases in between. The DNA for the CDR3 is TGCGCCAGCAGCTTGGTTGTAGGGCCGAGTTCGCCAACGCAGTATTTT. It codes for CASSLVVGPSSPTQYF.

This clonotype was seen only a few times. The chain employs TRBV16 and TRBJ2-1; the D gene could be TRBD1 or TRBD2 (6 bases each). CDR1 and CDR2 from the germline V gene are KGHSY and FQNENV. The CDR3 is 13 amino acids. The V and J ends lost 6 bases and 8 bases respectively, with 14 bases between them. The CDR3 DNA reads as TGTGCCAGCAGTTCAATGGGGGGCGATGAGCAGTTCTTC. Its protein product is CASSSMGGDEQFF. Supplemented by reference TRBV16 and TRBJ2-1, the full variable domain reads GEEVAQTPKHLVRGEGQKAKLYCAPIKGHSYVFWYQQVLKNEFKFLISFQNENVFDETGMPKERFSAKCLPNSPCSLEIQATKLEDSAVYFCASSSMGGDEQFFGPGTRLTVL.

DNA for the CDR3: TGCAGTGCCCCCCGGCTAGCCGTTGATACGCAGTATTTT. It yields the protein CSAPRLAVDTQYF. V is TRBV20-1 and J is TRBJ2-3; D perhaps matches TRBD2 (5 bases). The germline V gene has CDR1 DFQATT and CDR2 SNEGSKA (reference sequence). The CDR3 consists of 13 residues. V lost 6 bases and J 6 bases, leaving 16 bases between the germline ends.

CDR3: CSAPSRQGQNSPLHF. The DNA of the CDR3 is TGCAGTGCTCCCTCAAGACAGGGGCAAAATTCACCCCTCCACTTT. This chain connects TRBV20-1 to TRBJ1-6, with 8 bases that match TRBD1. CDR1 and CDR2 (germline): DFQATT, SNEGSKA (reference sequence). Trimming cost V 5 bases and J 7 bases; bases outside gene matches: 10. The length of the CDR3 is 15 residues.

This rearrangement joins TRBV4-2 to TRBJ2-6; 8 bases agree with TRBD1. V dropped 3 bases and J dropped 0; count of bases not matched to a gene: 13. This CDR3 spans 20 amino acids. Germline assignment: CDR1 LGHNA and CDR2 YNFKEQ. The CDR3 is CASSHQQTGTGNSGANVLTF. The CDR3 nucleotides are TGTGCCAGCAGCCACCAGCAAACCGGGACAGGAAACTCTGGGGCCAACGTCCTGACTTTC.